A single sample gave rise to the 12 T cell receptor beta chains below, sequenced in a study of PD-L1 blockade in urothelial cancer. Some clones are missing from TCRdb's copy, which holds only in-frame ones; the method was immunoSEQ multiplex PCR. The sample contains about 110,000 clones, around 85% of which appear only once. Source: PBMCs, taken around atezolizumab (anti-PD-L1) treatment. The receptors derive from a man aged 45-65 years with urothelial cancer.

The chain links TRBV6-4 to TRBJ2-1; D is possibly TRBD1 (5 bases). Trimming removed 4 bases from V and 6 bases from J, with 13 bases in between. CDR3 length equals 14 residues. Germline V lookup: CDR1 MRHNA, CDR2 SNTAGT. This chain's CDR3 is CASSGQPEGNEQFF. CDR3 in DNA: TGTGCCAGCAGTGGACAGCCGGAAGGCAATGAGCAGTTCTTC.

The genes are TRBV5-8 and TRBJ2-3; D is uncertain. The CDR3 is 15 residues long. Germline V gene lookup returns CDR1 SGHTS and CDR2 YDEGEE. Trimming left V 1 base short and J 3 bases short, with 12 bases between. CDR3 amino acids: CASSLLFVRTDTQYF. CDR3 bases: TGTGCCAGCAGCTTGTTGTTCGTGAGAACAGATACGCAGTATTTT.

This chain connects TRBV14 to TRBJ1-2; no firm D call. V was cut by 0 bases and J by 4 bases, with 15 bases left in between. Germline loops: CDR1 SGHDN, CDR2 FVKESK. The CDR3 is 16 residues long. CDR3 DNA: TGTGCCAGCAGCCAAGAAACGTCGGCGGGCCTCTATGGCTACACCTTC. Translation gives CASSQETSAGLYGYTF.

The chain couples TRBV27 to TRBJ2-1; 14 bases match TRBD2. V shed 4 bases and J 9 bases; nucleotides not matched to a gene: 8. Germline CDR1 and CDR2: MNHEY and SMNVEV (reference sequence). The CDR3 covers 16 residues. This CDR3 is CASSSTGLAGEGEQFF. CDR3 nucleotide sequence: TGTGCCAGCAGTTCCACGGGACTAGCGGGAGAAGGTGAGCAGTTCTTC.

The V gene is TRBV5-6, the J gene TRBJ1-2, with TRBD1 identical over 7 bases. The CDR3 spans 13 residues. Germline trimming cut 2 bases from V and 6 bases from J; bases unmatched to any gene: 4. Germline CDR1 reads SGHDT; CDR2 reads YYEEEE. Here the CDR3 DNA reads TGTGCCAGCAGCTTTACAGGGGTGGATGGCTACACCTTC. Amino acid sequence: CASSFTGVDGYTF. The full variable domain, in which reference TRBV5-6 and TRBJ1-2 provide the parts outside the CDR3, is DAGVTQSPTHLIKTRGQQVTLRCSPKSGHDTVSWYQQALGQGPQFIFQYYEEEERQRGNFPDRFSGHQFPNYSSELNVNALLLGDSALYLCASSFTGVDGYTFGSGTRLTVV.

This clone was picked up a small number of times. The V and J genes are TRBV5-8 and TRBJ1-6; D gene unclear. This CDR3 is built from 14 residues. Per germline, CDR1 SGHTS and CDR2 YDEGEE. V dropped 2 bases and J dropped 3 bases, with 6 bases sitting between them. CDR3 sequence: CASSLPLYNSPLHF. CDR3 bases: TGTGCCAGCAGCTTACCACTCTATAATTCACCCCTCCACTTT.

The CDR3 DNA follows: TGTGCCTGGAGCCTCCGGGGAAAGGGAAACACCATATATTTT. The encoded protein is CAWSLRGKGNTIYF. The chain is built from TRBV30 and TRBJ1-3; D is undetermined. This CDR3 has 14 amino acids. V was pared by 3 bases and J by 4 bases, with 13 bases between. The germline gives CDR1 GTSNPN, CDR2 SVGIG (reference sequence).

This sequence joins TRBV28 and TRBJ1-2; a possible D gene is TRBD1 (6 bases). Deletions cut 3 bases from V and 5 bases from J, with 13 bases between. The CDR3 totals 14 residues. In germline, CDR1 is MDHEN, CDR2 SYDVKM. The CDR3 here is CASSFQRGNYGYTF. The CDR3 nucleotides are TGTGCCAGCAGTTTCCAGAGGGGGAATTATGGCTACACCTTC.

Points on this clone: The sample holds other DNA sequences that translate to the same CDR3. This rearrangement joins TRBV28 to TRBJ2-7; 7 bases align to TRBD1. Unmatched junction bases numbered 5, after V lost 8 bases and J lost 4 bases. This CDR3 is 12 amino acids long. CDR1 and CDR2 from the germline V gene are MDHEN and SYDVKM. Here the CDR3 reads CASRDSRYEQYF. The CDR3 nucleotides are TGTGCCAGCCGGGACAGTAGATACGAGCAGTACTTC.

The rearrangement joins TRBV7-9 to TRBJ1-1; TRBD1 agrees at 9 bases. The germline V gene has CDR1 SEHNR and CDR2 FQNEAQ (reference sequence). With 5 bases clipped from V and 4 bases from J, the junction kept 5 bases outside the gene matches. The CDR3 contains 14 residues. CDR3 protein: CASSIRQGVTEAFF. The CDR3 DNA sequence: TGTGCCAGCAGCATAAGACAGGGGGTCACTGAAGCTTTCTTT.

This clone was seen a single time. The chain recombines TRBV27 with TRBJ1-4, with D perhaps TRBD1 (5 bases). V lost 5 bases to trimming and J lost 7 bases, with 17 bases between them. The CDR3 is 15 amino acids. Germline-derived CDR1 and CDR2 are MNHEY and SMNVEV (reference sequence). The CDR3 DNA reads as TGTGCCAGCAGTCCAGGGAGGGGAGTGGGTGAAAAACTGTTTTTT. It is translated as CASSPGRGVGEKLFF.

This rearrangement joins TRBV23-1 to TRBJ1-5; no clear D gene. TRBV23-1 is annotated as an ORF whose role is uncertain. The CDR3 spans 17 residues. Deletions cut 0 bases from V and 1 base from J, with 13 bases between. The CDR3 sequence: CASSQSVQSNSNQPQHF. The CDR3 coding sequence is TGCGCCAGCAGTCAATCCGTGCAGTCGAACAGCAATCAGCCCCAGCATTTT.